Presented here are 2 T cell receptor beta chains from one specimen sequenced in a study of spatial heterogeneity in lung cancer. A single record per CDR3 protein comes from TCRdb applying MiXCR to the 5' RACE reads. The sample lists 35,000 to 45,000 distinct CDR3 sequences, 6.5% to 9% occurring once. Time point defined: sample taken at primary tumor resection. The sequencing used PBMCs, collected at surgery. These receptors all stem from a female donor with early-stage non-small cell lung cancer.

The chain employs TRBV2 and TRBJ2-2, with D possibly TRBD1 on 6 matching bases. This CDR3 spans 14 amino acids. Trimming cost V 6 bases and J 4 bases, with 12 bases left between them. Germline V lookup: CDR1 SNHLY, CDR2 FYNNEI. The CDR3 DNA reads as TGTGCCAGCAGCTATTACAGGGTCACCGGGGAGCTGTTTTTT. Translation gives CASSYYRVTGELFF.

The gene calls are TRBV18 and TRBJ1-2; D possibly corresponds to TRBD1 (5 bases). The CDR3 runs 14 residues. CDR1 is KGHSH, CDR2 LQKENI, per germline. Between the trimmed V and J ends, which lost 6 bases and 8 bases, there was a span of 19 bases. The CDR3 protein is CASSPPAGPTGYTF. As DNA, the CDR3 is TGTGCCAGCTCTCCCCCGGCAGGGCCTACCGGCTACACCTTC.